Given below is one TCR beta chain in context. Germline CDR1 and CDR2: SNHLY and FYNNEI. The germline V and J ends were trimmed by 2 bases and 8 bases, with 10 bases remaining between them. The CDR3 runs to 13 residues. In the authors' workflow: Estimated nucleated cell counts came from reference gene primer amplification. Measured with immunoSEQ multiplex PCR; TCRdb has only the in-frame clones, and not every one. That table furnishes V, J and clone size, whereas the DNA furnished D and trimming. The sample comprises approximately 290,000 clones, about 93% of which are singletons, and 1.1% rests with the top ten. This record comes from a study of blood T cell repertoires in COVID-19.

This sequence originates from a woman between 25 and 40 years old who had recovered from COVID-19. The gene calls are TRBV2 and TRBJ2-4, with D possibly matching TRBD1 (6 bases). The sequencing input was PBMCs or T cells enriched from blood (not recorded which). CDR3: CASSENRDDIQYF. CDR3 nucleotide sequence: TGTGCCAGCAGTGAAAACAGGGACGACATTCAGTACTTC.